This T cell receptor beta chain was recorded in a study of T cell clones after liver transplantation. Study summary: Graft-donor-reactive sequences were compared with third-party-reactive TCRbeta sequences from pre-transplant mixed lymphocyte reactions.

The CDR3 length is 15 residues. Looked up from germline, CDR1 is LNHNV and CDR2 is YYDKDF (reference sequence). The V end lost 0 bases, the J end lost 1 base, and 4 bases lay between the germline ends. This table comes from immunoSEQ multiplex PCR, and its TCRdb copy is limited to in-frame clones, with some not included. The repertoire holds tens of thousands of clones, with roughly 83% as singletons. CD3+CD4+ and CD3+CD8+ cells were FACS-sorted from thawed unstimulated PBMCs. Sequenced material: CD4+ T cells from blood, taken at the 22-month timepoint. The receptor's source is a human patient who received a liver transplant. Some T cells may be the graft donor's. The rearrangement links TRBV15 to TRBJ2-6; D ambiguous. CDR3 sequence (DNA): TGTGCCACCAGCAGAGATCTATCTGGGGCCAACGTCCTGACTTTC. Encoded protein: CATSRDLSGANVLTF.